This T cell receptor beta chain was retrieved from a study of blood T cells in healthy people across ages. Germline CDR1 reads KGHDR; CDR2 reads SFDVKD. The CDR3 has 15 residues. PCR was performed a second time for 7 to 11 cycles using a sample-barcoded 5' primer and a J-beta primer mix. TCRdb reanalysed the 5' RACE reads using MiXCR and keeps one entry per CDR3 protein. The table shows 700,000 to 900,000 distinct CDR3 sequences, with roughly 24% occurring only once. These data were also filed under a second study, of T cells of mothers and their children.

Specimen: blood. This sequence originates from a boy younger than 18 in good health. The chain couples TRBV24-1 to TRBJ2-5; tentatively, D is TRBD2 (7 bases). The tail of the sequence fits TRBJ2-1 better, so the J call may be wrong. The CDR3 spells CATSDRRRGRDEQFF. As DNA, the CDR3 is TGTGCCACCAGTGATCGGCGGAGGGGGAGGGATGAGCAGTTCTTC.